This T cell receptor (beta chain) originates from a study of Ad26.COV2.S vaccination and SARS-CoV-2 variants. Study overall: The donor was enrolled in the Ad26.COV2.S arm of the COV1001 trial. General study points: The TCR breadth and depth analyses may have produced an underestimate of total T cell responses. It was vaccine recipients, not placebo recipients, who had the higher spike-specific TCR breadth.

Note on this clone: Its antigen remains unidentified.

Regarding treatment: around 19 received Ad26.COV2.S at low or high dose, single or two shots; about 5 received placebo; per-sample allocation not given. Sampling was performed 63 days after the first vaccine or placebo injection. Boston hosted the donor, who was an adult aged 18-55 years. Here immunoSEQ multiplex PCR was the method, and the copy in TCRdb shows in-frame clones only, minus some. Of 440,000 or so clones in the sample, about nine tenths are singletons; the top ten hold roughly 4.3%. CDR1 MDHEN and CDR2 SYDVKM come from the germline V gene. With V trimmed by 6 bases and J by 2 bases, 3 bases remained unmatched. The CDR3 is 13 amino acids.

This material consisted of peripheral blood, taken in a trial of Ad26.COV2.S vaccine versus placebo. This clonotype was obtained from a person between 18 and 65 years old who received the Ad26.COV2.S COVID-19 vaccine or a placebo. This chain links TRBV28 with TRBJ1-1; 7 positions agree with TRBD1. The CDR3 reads CASRQGINTEAFF. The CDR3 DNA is TGTGCCAGCAGACAGGGGATTAACACTGAAGCTTTCTTT.